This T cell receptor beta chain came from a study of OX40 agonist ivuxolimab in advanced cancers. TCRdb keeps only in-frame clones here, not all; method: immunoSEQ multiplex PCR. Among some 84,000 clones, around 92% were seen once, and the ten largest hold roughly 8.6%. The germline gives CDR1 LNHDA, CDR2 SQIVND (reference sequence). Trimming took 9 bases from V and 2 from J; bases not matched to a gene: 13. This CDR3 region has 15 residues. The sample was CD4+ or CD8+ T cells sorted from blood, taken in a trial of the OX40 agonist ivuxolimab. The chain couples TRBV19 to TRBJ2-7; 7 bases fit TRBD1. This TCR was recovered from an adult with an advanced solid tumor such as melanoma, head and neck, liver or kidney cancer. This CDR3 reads CASLQPDRPPYEQYF. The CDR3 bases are TGTGCCAGCCTCCAGCCGGACAGGCCTCCCTACGAGCAGTACTTC. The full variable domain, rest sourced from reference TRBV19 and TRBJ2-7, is DGGITQSPKYLFRKEGQNVTLSCEQNLNHDAMYWYRQDPGQGLRLIYYSQIVNDFQKGDIAEGYSVSREKKESFPLTVTSAQKNPTAFYLCASLQPDRPPYEQYFGPGTRLTVT.